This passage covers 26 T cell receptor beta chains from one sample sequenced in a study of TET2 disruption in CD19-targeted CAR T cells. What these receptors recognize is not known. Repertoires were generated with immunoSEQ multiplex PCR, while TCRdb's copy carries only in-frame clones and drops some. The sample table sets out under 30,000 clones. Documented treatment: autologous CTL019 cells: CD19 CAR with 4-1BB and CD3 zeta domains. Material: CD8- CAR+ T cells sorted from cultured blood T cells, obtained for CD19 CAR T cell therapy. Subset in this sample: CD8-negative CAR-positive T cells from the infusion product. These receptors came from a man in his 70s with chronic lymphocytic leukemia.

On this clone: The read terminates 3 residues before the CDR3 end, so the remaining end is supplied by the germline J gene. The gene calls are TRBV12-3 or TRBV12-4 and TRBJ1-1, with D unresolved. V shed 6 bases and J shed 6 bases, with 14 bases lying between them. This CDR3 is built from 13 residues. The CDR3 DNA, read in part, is TGTGCCAGCAGCCAACACCTTAGGGCTGAA. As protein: CASSQHLRAE. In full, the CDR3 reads CASSQHLRAEAFF.

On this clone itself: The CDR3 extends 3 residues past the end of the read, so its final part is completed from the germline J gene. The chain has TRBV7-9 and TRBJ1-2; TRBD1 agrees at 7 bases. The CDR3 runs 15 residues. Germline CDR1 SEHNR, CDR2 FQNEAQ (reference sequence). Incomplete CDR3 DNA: TGTGCCAGCAGCTTAGGGGGGACAGCCTACAATGAC. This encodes CASSLGGTAYND. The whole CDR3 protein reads CASSLGGTAYNDYTF. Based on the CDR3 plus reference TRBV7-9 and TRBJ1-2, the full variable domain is DTGVSQNPRHKITKRGQNVTFRCDPISEHNRLYWYRQTLGQGPEFLTYFQNEAQLEKSRLLSDRFSAERPKGSFSTLEIQRTEQGDSAMYLCASSLGGTAYNDYTFGSGTRLTVV.

Incomplete CDR3 DNA: TGTGCCAGCTCACAGGGGGCTATAGGCTACGAC. Translated, it gives CASSQGAIGYD. Given in full, the CDR3 is CASSQGAIGYDYTF. The J gene is TRBJ1-2, the V gene TRBV18; TRBD1 agrees at 7 bases. The CDR3 goes on 3 residues after the read ends, and that part is filled in from the germline J gene. The germline gives CDR1 KGHSH, CDR2 LQKENI. The length of the CDR3 is 14 residues.

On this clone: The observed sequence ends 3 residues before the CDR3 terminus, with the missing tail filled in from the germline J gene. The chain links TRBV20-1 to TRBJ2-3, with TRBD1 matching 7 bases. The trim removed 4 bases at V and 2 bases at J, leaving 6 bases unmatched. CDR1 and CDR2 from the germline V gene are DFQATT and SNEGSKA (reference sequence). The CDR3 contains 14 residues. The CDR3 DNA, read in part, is TGCAGTGCTATTCCCGGGACAGTCACAGATACG. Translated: CSAIPGTVTDT. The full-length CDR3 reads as CSAIPGTVTDTQYF.

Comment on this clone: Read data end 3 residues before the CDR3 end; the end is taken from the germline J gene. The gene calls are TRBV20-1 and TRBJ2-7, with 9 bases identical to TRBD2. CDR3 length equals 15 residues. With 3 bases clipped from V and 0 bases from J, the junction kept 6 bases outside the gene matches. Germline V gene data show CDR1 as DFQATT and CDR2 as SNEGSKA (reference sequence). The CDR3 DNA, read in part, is TGCAGTGCTAGGCGAGCGGGGGGATTCTCCTACGAG. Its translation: CSARRAGGFSYE. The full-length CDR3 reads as CSARRAGGFSYEQYF.

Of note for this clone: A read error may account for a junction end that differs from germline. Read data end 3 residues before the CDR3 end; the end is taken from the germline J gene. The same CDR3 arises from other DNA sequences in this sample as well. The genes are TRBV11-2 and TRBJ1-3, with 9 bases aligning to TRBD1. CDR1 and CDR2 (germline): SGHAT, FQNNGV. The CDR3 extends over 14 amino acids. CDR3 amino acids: CASSFTGGGNTIYF. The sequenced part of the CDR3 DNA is TGTGCCAGCAGCTTTACAGGGGGCGGAAACACA.

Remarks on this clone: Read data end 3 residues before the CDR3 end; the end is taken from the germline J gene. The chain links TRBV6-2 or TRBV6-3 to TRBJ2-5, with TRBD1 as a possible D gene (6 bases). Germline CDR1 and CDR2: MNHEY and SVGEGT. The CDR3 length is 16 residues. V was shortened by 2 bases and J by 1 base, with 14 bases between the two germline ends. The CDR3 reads CASSYDQGSPQETQYF. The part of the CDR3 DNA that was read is TGTGCCAGCAGTTACGACCAGGGGTCCCCCCAAGAGACC.

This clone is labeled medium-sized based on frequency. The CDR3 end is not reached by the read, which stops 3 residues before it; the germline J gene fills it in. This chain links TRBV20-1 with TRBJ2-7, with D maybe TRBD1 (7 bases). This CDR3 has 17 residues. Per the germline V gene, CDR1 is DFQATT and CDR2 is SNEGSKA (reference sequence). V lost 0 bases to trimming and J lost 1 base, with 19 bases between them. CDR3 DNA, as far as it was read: TGCAGTGCTAGAGATGCAGGGGGGCTAAGGGGATCCTACGAG. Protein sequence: CSARDAGGLRGSYE. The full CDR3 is CSARDAGGLRGSYEQYF.

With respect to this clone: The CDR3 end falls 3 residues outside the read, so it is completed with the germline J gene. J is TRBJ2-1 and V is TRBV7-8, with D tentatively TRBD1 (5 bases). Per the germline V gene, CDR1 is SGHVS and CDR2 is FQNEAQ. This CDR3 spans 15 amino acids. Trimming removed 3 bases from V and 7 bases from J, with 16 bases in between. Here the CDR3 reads CASSFQGLPRNEQFF. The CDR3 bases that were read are TGTGCCAGCAGCTTTCAGGGTCTTCCAAGGAATGAG.

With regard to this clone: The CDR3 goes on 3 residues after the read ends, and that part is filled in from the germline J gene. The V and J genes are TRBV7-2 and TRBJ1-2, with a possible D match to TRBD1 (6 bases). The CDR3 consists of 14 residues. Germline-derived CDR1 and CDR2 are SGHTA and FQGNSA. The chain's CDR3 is CASSSSSGQYTYTF. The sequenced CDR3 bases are TGTGCCAGCAGCTCCTCGTCGGGACAATATACC.

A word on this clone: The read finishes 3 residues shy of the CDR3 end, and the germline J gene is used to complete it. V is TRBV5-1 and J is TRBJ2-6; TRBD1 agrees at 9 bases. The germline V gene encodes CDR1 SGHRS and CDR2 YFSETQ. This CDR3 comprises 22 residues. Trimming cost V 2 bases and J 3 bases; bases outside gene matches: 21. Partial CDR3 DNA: TGCGCCAGCAGCTTAACTTTCCTATCAGTTGGACAGGGGACTGGTGGGGCCAACGTC. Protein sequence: CASSLTFLSVGQGTGGANV. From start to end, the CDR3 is CASSLTFLSVGQGTGGANVLTF.

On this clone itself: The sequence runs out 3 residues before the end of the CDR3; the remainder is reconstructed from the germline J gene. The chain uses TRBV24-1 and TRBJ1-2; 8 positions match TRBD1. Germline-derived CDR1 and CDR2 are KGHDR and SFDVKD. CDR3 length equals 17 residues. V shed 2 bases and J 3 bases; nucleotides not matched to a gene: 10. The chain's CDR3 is CATSDSGTGLTYYGYTF. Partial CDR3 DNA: TGTGCCACCAGTGATTCCGGGACAGGCCTTACTTACTATGGC.

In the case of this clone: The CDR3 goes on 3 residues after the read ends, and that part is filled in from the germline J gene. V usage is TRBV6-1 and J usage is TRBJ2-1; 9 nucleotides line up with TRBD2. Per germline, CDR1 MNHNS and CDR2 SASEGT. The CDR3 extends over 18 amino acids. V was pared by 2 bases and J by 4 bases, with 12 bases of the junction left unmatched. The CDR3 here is CASSEISSGGYRYNEQFF. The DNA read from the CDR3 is TGTGCCAGCAGTGAAATTAGTAGCGGGGGTTACCGTTACAATGAG.

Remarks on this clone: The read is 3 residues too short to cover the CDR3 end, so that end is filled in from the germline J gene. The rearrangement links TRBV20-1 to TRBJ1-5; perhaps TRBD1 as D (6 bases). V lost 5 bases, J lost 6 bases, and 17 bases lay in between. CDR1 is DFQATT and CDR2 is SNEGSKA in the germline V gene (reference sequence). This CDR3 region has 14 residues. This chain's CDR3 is CSAWEGGASQPQHF. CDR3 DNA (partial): TGCAGTGCTTGGGAGGGGGGGGCGAGTCAGCCC.

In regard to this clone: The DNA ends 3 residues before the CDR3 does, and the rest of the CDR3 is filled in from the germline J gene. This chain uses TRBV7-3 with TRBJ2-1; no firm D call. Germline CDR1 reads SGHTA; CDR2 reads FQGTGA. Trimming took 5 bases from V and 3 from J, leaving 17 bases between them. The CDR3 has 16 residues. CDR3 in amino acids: CASSLNPAGGYNEQFF. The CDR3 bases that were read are TGTGCCAGCAGCCTCAACCCTGCCGGCGGCTACAATGAG. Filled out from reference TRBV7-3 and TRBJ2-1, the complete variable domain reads GAGVSQTPSNKVTEKGKYVELRCDPISGHTALYWYRQSLGQGPEFLIYFQGTGAADDSGLPNDRFFAVRPEGSVSTLKIQRTERGDSAVYLCASSLNPAGGYNEQFFGPGTRLTVL.

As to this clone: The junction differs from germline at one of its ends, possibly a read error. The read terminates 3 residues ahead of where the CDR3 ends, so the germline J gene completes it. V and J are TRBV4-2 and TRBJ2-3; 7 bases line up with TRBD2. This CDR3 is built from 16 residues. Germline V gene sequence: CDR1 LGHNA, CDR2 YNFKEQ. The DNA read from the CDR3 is TGCGCCAGCAGCCAAGGATACAGCGGGGCCGCAGATACG. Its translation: CASSQGYSGAADT. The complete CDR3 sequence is CASSQGYSGAADTQYF.

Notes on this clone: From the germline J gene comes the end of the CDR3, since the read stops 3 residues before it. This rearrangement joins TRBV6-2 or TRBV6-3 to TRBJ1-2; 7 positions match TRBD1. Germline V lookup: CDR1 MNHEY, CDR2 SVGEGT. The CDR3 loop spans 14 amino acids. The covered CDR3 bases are TGTGCCAGCAGCTCCGGGACAGCCTTGGGGAAC. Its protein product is CASSSGTALGN. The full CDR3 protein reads CASSSGTALGNYTF.

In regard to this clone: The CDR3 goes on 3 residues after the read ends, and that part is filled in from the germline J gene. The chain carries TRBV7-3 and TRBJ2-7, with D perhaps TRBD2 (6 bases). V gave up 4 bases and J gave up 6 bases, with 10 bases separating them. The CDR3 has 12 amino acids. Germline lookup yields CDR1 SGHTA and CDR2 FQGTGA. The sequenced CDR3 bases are TGTGCCAGCAGCTACCAGGGAGGCGAG. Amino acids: CASSYQGGE. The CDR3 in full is CASSYQGGEQYF.

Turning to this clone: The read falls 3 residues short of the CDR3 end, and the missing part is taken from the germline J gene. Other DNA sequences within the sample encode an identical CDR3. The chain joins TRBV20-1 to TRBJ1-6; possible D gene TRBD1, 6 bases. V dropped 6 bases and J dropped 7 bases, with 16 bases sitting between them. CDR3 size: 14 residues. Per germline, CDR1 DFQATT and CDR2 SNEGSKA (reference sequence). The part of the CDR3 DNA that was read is TGCAGTGCCTCTACGACAGGCCACAATTCACCC. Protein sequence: CSASTTGHNSP. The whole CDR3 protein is CSASTTGHNSPLHF.

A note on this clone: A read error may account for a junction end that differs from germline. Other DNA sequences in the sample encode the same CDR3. CDR3 DNA (partial): TGCGCCAGTAGCTTTGGACAGGCCTCGGGGGACGGC. This gives the protein CASSFGQASGDG. The full CDR3 sequence reads CASSFGQASGDGYTF. The chain joins TRBV5-1 to TRBJ1-2; 7 bases match TRBD1. With the read ending 3 residues before the CDR3 end, the germline J gene is used to fill in that end. CDR1 and CDR2 (germline): SGHRS, YFSETQ. The CDR3 spans 15 residues.

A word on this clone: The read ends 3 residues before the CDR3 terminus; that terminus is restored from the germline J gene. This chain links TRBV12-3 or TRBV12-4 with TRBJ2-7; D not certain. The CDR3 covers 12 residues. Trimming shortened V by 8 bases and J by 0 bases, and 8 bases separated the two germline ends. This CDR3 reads CASGTVSYEQYF. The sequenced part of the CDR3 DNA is TGTGCCAGCGGCACAGTCTCCTACGAG.

The CDR3 loop is CASSPIPGTRGSDTAFF. The covered CDR3 bases are TGCGCCAGCAGCCCCATTCCCGGGACAAGAGGTTCAGATACG. The gene calls are TRBV5-1 and TRBJ1-1, with TRBD1 as a possible D gene (6 bases). The CDR3 end lies 3 residues beyond the end of the read and is filled in from the germline J gene. This CDR3 is 17 amino acids long. Germline V gene lookup returns CDR1 SGHRS and CDR2 YFSETQ.

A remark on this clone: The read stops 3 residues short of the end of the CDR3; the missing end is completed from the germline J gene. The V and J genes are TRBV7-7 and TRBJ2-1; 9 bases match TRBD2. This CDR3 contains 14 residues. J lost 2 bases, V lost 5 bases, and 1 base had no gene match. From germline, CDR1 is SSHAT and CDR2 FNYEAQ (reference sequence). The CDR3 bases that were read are TGTGCCAGCAGCACTAGCGGGCCCTACAATGAG. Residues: CASSTSGPYNE. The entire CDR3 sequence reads CASSTSGPYNEQFF. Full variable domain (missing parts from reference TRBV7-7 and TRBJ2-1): GAGVSQSPRYKVTKRGQDVTLRCDPISSHATLYWYQQALGQGPEFLTYFNYEAQPDKSGLPSDRFSAERPEGSISTLTIQRTEQRDSAMYRCASSTSGPYNEQFFGPGTRLTVL.

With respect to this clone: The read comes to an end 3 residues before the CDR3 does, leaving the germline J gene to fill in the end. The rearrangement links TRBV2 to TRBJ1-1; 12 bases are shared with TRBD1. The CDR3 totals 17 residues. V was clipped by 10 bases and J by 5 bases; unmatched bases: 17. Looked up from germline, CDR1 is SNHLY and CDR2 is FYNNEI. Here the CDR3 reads CAIPPNTGQGAGTEAFF. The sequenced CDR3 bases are TGTGCCATCCCGCCTAATACGGGACAGGGGGCAGGAACTGAA.

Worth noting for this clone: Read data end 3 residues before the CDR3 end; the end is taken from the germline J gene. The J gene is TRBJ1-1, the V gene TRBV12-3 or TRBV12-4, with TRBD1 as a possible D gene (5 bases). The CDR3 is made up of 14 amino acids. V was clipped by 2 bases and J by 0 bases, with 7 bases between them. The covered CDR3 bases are TGTGCCAGCAGTTTACGGGGGATGAACACTGAA. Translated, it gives CASSLRGMNTE. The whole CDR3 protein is CASSLRGMNTEAFF.

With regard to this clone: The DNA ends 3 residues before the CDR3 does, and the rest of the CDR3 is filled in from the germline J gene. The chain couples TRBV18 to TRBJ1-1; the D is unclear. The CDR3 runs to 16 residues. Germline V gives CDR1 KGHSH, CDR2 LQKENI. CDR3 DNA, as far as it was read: TGTGCCAGCTCACCAAAACTAGCCAACTCCTACAATGAG. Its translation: CASSPKLANSYNE. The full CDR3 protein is CASSPKLANSYNEAFF.